The 30 T cell receptor beta chains below all came from one sample that was sequenced in a study of blood T cell repertoires in COVID-19. Libraries were prepared by immunoSEQ multiplex PCR; TCRdb keeps only in-frame clonotypes and omits some of them. The sample records 110,000 to 150,000 clones, about 80% being singletons. Specimen: peripheral blood. The receptors shown here come from a woman of 80 years or more with acute or convalescent COVID-19.

The CDR3 sequence is CASSVQGRAGDTQYF. As DNA, the CDR3 is TGTGCCAGCAGCGTACAGGGAAGAGCCGGAGATACGCAGTATTTT. The chain couples TRBV9 to TRBJ2-3; the D gene is possibly TRBD1 (5 bases). Trimming cost V 1 base and J 5 bases, with 14 bases left between them. Germline V gives CDR1 SGDLS, CDR2 YYNGEE. The CDR3 is 15 residues long. The whole variable domain, filled in from reference TRBV9 and TRBJ2-3, reads DSGVTQTPKHLITATGQRVTLRCSPRSGDLSVYWYQQSLDQGLQFLIQYYNGEERAKGNILERFSAQQFPDLHSELNLSSLELGDSALYFCASSVQGRAGDTQYFGPGTRLTVL.

V usage is TRBV2 and J usage is TRBJ1-2; D not resolved. The V end lost 5 bases, the J end lost 2 bases, and 9 bases lay between the germline ends. This CDR3 spans 13 amino acids. CDR1 and CDR2 from the germline V gene are SNHLY and FYNNEI. CDR3 DNA: TGTGCCAGCAGTCGAACGGTCAACTATGGCTACACCTTC. Protein: CASSRTVNYGYTF. The whole variable domain, remainder taken from reference TRBV2 and TRBJ1-2, is EPEVTQTPSHQVTQMGQEVILRCVPISNHLYFYWYRQILGQKVEFLVSFYNNEISEKSEIFDDQFSVERPDGSNFTLKIRSTKLEDSAMYFCASSRTVNYGYTFGSGTRLTVV.

This clone showed up just a few times. This chain links TRBV5-1 with TRBJ1-1, with TRBD1 identical over 9 bases. The CDR3 runs 16 residues. Germline CDR1 reads SGHRS; CDR2 reads YFSETQ. Trimming removed 3 bases from V and 4 bases from J; junction bases left unmatched: 10. CDR3 coding DNA: TGCGCCAGCAGCTATATACAGGGGGCTCGGACCACTGAAGCTTTCTTT. Amino acids: CASSYIQGARTTEAFF.

V is TRBV7-3 and J is TRBJ1-6, with 8 bases matching TRBD1. Looked up from germline, CDR1 is SGHTA and CDR2 is FQGTGA. Trimming removed 1 base from V and 6 bases from J; junction bases left unmatched: 2. This CDR3 region has 15 residues. The CDR3 spells CASSLIDRGNSPLHF. The CDR3 coding sequence is TGTGCCAGCAGCTTAATCGACAGGGGTAATTCACCCCTCCACTTT.

The chain recombines TRBV2 with TRBJ1-2, with 7 nucleotides matching TRBD1. The CDR3 totals 15 residues. Per germline, CDR1 SNHLY and CDR2 FYNNEI. Germline trimming cut 1 base from V and 6 bases from J; bases unmatched to any gene: 8. In DNA, the CDR3 is TGTGCCAGCAGTGAAGTTCCCAGGGGGGCAGATGGCTACACCTTC. Its translation is CASSEVPRGADGYTF.

The gene calls are TRBV18 and TRBJ1-1; D gene unclear. Germline V gene sequence: CDR1 KGHSH, CDR2 LQKENI. The V and J ends lost 4 bases and 0 bases respectively, with 9 bases between them. The length of the CDR3 is 14 residues. The CDR3 nucleotides read TGTGCCAGCTCACAATCACACCTGAACACTGAAGCTTTCTTT. It codes for CASSQSHLNTEAFF.

The chain uses TRBV5-4 and TRBJ1-2, with 8 bases lining up with TRBD1. In germline, CDR1 is SGHNT, CDR2 YYREEE (reference sequence). V shed 0 bases and J 8 bases; nucleotides not matched to a gene: 3. CDR3 length: 13 amino acids. CDR3: CASSLAGGSGYTF. CDR3 coding DNA: TGTGCCAGCAGCTTGGCAGGGGGCTCGGGCTACACCTTC. The whole variable domain, filled in from reference TRBV5-4 and TRBJ1-2, reads ETGVTQSPTHLIKTRGQQVTLRCSSQSGHNTVSWYQQALGQGPQFIFQYYREEENGRGNFPPRFSGLQFPNYSSELNVNALELDDSALYLCASSLAGGSGYTFGSGTRLTVV.

V gene TRBV29-1 combines with J gene TRBJ1-4, with D possibly matching TRBD1 (5 bases). The V and J ends lost 5 bases and 8 bases respectively, with 15 bases between them. CDR3 length: 13 residues. The germline CDR1 and CDR2 sequences are SQVTM and ANQGSEA. The CDR3 DNA sequence: TGCAGCGTTACCGGGGGGGGTAGCGAAAAACTGTTTTTT. Amino acid sequence: CSVTGGGSEKLFF.

The chain couples TRBV2 to TRBJ1-1; D unclear. CDR3 length equals 14 residues. Trimming took 10 bases from V and 2 from J, leaving 17 bases between them. The germline gives CDR1 SNHLY, CDR2 FYNNEI. The CDR3 nucleotides read TGTGCCACCCACATCCTCCCAGGAAACACTGAAGCTTTCTTT. Its protein is CATHILPGNTEAFF. The entire variable domain, with the rest obtained from reference TRBV2 and TRBJ1-1, is as follows: EPEVTQTPSHQVTQMGQEVILRCVPISNHLYFYWYRQILGQKVEFLVSFYNNEISEKSEIFDDQFSVERPDGSNFTLKIRSTKLEDSAMYFCATHILPGNTEAFFGQGTRLTVV.

CDR3 protein: CASSLEDRGFSPLHF. The CDR3, as DNA: TGTGCCAGCAGCCTTGAAGACAGGGGGTTTTCACCCCTCCACTTT. The chain joins TRBV9 to TRBJ1-6; 9 bases line up with TRBD1. Germline lookup yields CDR1 SGDLS and CDR2 YYNGEE. The CDR3 consists of 15 residues. V dropped 4 bases and J dropped 9; count of bases not matched to a gene: 8.

The V and J genes are TRBV7-2 and TRBJ1-2; 9 nucleotides align to TRBD1. The CDR3 is made up of 15 amino acids. J gave up 3 bases and V 0 bases, and 2 bases lay outside the gene matches. Per the germline V gene, CDR1 is SGHTA and CDR2 is FQGNSA. CDR3 coding DNA: TGTGCCAGCAGCTTAGCGACAGGGGGGGACTATGGCTACACCTTC. This translates into CASSLATGGDYGYTF.

As to this clone: Germline and junction disagree at one end, which may indicate a read error. This rearrangement joins TRBV7-2 to TRBJ2-2, with D possibly TRBD2 on 5 matching bases. This CDR3 is 15 amino acids long. Germline CDR1 SGHTA, CDR2 FQGNSA. CDR3 sequence: CASRLGSVNTGELFF. CDR3 coding DNA: TGTGCCAGCCGCTTGGGGAGTGTGAACACCGGGGAGCTGTTTTTT.

V and J are TRBV27 and TRBJ2-2, with 8 bases identical to TRBD1. Unmatched junction bases numbered 4, after V lost 3 bases and J lost 4 bases. CDR3 length: 15 amino acids. Germline-derived CDR1 and CDR2 are MNHEY and SMNVEV (reference sequence). CDR3 sequence (DNA): TGTGCCAGCAGTTTCGGGGACAGGTGCACCGGGGAGCTGTTTTTT. Amino acids: CASSFGDRCTGELFF.

The chain has TRBV4-2 and TRBJ1-1; D possibly corresponds to TRBD1 (6 bases). V lost 1 base and J lost 8, with 17 bases in between. This CDR3 is 15 amino acids long. In germline, CDR1 is LGHNA, CDR2 YNFKEQ. The CDR3 loop is CASSQGYREPGEAFF. The CDR3 DNA sequence: TGTGCCAGCAGCCAAGGGTACAGGGAACCGGGCGAAGCTTTCTTT.

Only one count was recorded for this clone. The chain couples TRBV6-2 or TRBV6-3 to TRBJ1-2, with D possibly matching TRBD1 (6 bases). CDR3 length: 15 residues. Germline V CDR1 and CDR2: MNHEY, SVGEGT. Trimming removed 2 bases at V and 8 bases at J, with 18 bases between. CDR3 sequence: CASSYRTVILVGYTF. Here the CDR3 DNA reads TGTGCCAGCAGTTACAGGACAGTGATTCTTGTGGGCTACACCTTC.

The chain couples TRBV5-1 to TRBJ2-3; the match to TRBD1 covers 7 bases. V shed 0 bases and J 0 bases; nucleotides not matched to a gene: 4. The CDR3 contains 16 residues. CDR1 is SGHRS, CDR2 YFSETQ, per germline. The CDR3, as DNA: TGCGCCAGCAGCTTGGATGGGACAGCGAGCACAGATACGCAGTATTTT. Its protein product is CASSLDGTASTDTQYF.

V and J are TRBV5-1 and TRBJ1-1; D gene ambiguous. The CDR3 loop spans 15 amino acids. Germline-derived CDR1 and CDR2 are SGHRS and YFSETQ. V was clipped by 3 bases and J by 1 base, with 13 bases between them. CDR3 sequence (DNA): TGCGCCAGCAGCTCCCTTAGAAGAGAGAACACTGAAGCTTTCTTT. As protein: CASSSLRRENTEAFF.

The chain combines TRBV3-1 (or the pseudogene TRBV3-2) with TRBJ2-2; D is possibly TRBD2 (6 bases). Trimming stripped 1 base from V and 0 bases from J, with 9 bases between. Germline V gene data show CDR1 as LGHDT and CDR2 as YNNKEL (reference sequence). CDR3 length: 16 amino acids. The CDR3 loop is CASSQGGTSNTGELFF. CDR3 nucleotide sequence: TGTGCCAGCAGCCAAGGGGGGACTTCGAACACCGGGGAGCTGTTTTTT.

The V call is TRBV4-3, the J call TRBJ1-3, with D hard to call. The V and J ends lost 1 base and 6 bases respectively, with 10 bases between them. This CDR3 is built from 14 residues. The germline gives CDR1 LGHNA, CDR2 YSLEER. The CDR3 nucleotides read TGCGCCAGCAGCCAAGCCCGGGTCTCAAACACCATATATTTT. Translated: CASSQARVSNTIYF.

V gene TRBV6-5 combines with J gene TRBJ1-2; 9 nucleotides line up with TRBD1. CDR3 length: 14 residues. CDR1 and CDR2 (germline): MNHEY, SVGAGI. With 4 bases clipped from V and 8 bases from J, the junction kept 8 bases outside the gene matches. The CDR3 DNA sequence: TGTGCCAGCAGTTTTGATGGGACAGGGAGAGGCTACACCTTC. It yields the protein CASSFDGTGRGYTF.

The genes are TRBV13 and TRBJ1-3; no definite D call. Germline CDR1 is PRHDT and CDR2 is FYEKMQ (reference sequence). The CDR3 is 15 residues long. With 8 bases removed from V and 0 bases from J, the gap between germline ends came to 14 bases. CDR3 coding DNA: TGTGCCAGCGGCGCTCGCACAGACTCTGGAAACACCATATATTTT. It specifies CASGARTDSGNTIYF.

V and J are TRBV2 and TRBJ1-2; D not resolved. Germline V gene sequence: CDR1 SNHLY, CDR2 FYNNEI. There are 12 residues in the CDR3. Trimming removed 7 bases from V and 2 bases from J, with 8 bases in between. In DNA form, the CDR3 reads TGTGCCAGCACGGAGTTAAACTATGGCTACACCTTC. Protein sequence: CASTELNYGYTF.

The chain joins TRBV7-3 to TRBJ2-2; 9 positions agree with TRBD2. The CDR3 extends over 16 amino acids. J was trimmed by 2 bases and V by 2 bases; bases with no gene match: 3. The germline V gene has CDR1 SGHTA and CDR2 FQGTGA. The CDR3 region has the DNA TGTGCCAGCAGCTTACCAGCGGGGGGCAACACCGGGGAGCTGTTTTTT. It encodes CASSLPAGGNTGELFF.

This clone was found once. The chain has TRBV4-2 and TRBJ1-3, with D tentatively TRBD1 (5 bases). Germline loops: CDR1 LGHNA, CDR2 YNFKEQ. Trimming shortened V by 4 bases and J by 2 bases, and 12 bases separated the two germline ends. This CDR3 has 15 residues. The CDR3 spells CASSPSDTTGNTIYF. The CDR3 nucleotides read TGTGCCAGCAGCCCGTCGGACACAACTGGAAACACCATATATTTT.

This clone was seen once. The V and J genes are TRBV4-1 and TRBJ2-3, with D tentatively TRBD1 (6 bases). The V end was cut by 1 base, the J end by 2 bases, with 16 bases between. CDR1 is MGHRA and CDR2 is YSYEKL in the germline V gene. The CDR3 spans 17 residues. The CDR3 DNA sequence: TGCGCCAGCAGCCAAGGAAGAAGGACAGAAATCACAGATACGCAGTATTTT. This translates into CASSQGRRTEITDTQYF.

The chain has TRBV19 and TRBJ1-2; unclear D gene. The germline gives CDR1 LNHDA, CDR2 SQIVND (reference sequence). This CDR3 is 15 amino acids long. Trimming left V 8 bases short and J 0 bases short, with 16 bases between. The CDR3 sequence: CASGAAGQANYGYTF. DNA for the CDR3: TGTGCCAGTGGAGCGGCTGGGCAGGCTAACTATGGCTACACCTTC.

This chain uses TRBV7-2 with TRBJ1-4; D is possibly TRBD1 (5 bases). Germline V gene data show CDR1 as SGHTA and CDR2 as FQGNSA. The CDR3 has 15 residues. The germline V and J ends were trimmed by 1 base and 7 bases, with 13 bases remaining between them. This chain's CDR3 is CASSLDGGGGEKLFF. CDR3 sequence (DNA): TGTGCCAGCAGCTTAGATGGGGGGGGTGGTGAAAAACTGTTTTTT.

The chain links TRBV10-3 to TRBJ2-1; no firm D call. Germline V gene lookup returns CDR1 ENHRY and CDR2 SYGVKD. The V and J ends lost 6 bases and 0 bases respectively, with 15 bases between them. The CDR3 extends over 16 amino acids. The CDR3 DNA reads TGTGCCATCAGCGCCGGTGCTCCGAGCTCCTACAATGAGCAGTTCTTC. It translates to CAISAGAPSSYNEQFF.

In its sample, this clone was seen once. The V and J genes are TRBV5-1 and TRBJ1-2; possible D gene TRBD1, 5 bases. V lost 5 bases and J 3 bases, leaving 14 bases between the germline ends. The CDR3 covers 14 residues. CDR1 and CDR2 (germline): SGHRS, YFSETQ. The CDR3 DNA reads as TGCGCCAGCAGGATGGACACGGGGGACTATGGCTACACCTTC. Amino acid sequence: CASRMDTGDYGYTF.

With respect to this clone: Mismatch with germline at one junction end may stem from a read error. V and J are TRBV18 and TRBJ1-2; 10 nucleotides align to TRBD1. The CDR3 loop spans 15 amino acids. Germline loops: CDR1 KGHSH, CDR2 LQKENI. The CDR3 spells CASSAPGQGPFGYTF. In nucleotides, the CDR3 is TGTGCCAGCTCAGCACCGGGACAGGGGCCATTCGGCTACACCTTC.